This T cell receptor (beta chain) was sequenced during a study of cytomegalovirus exposure and HLA in healthy donors. Study outcomes and limitations: Roughly uniform depth of sequencing across donors was assumed in presence/absence analyses.

Concerning this clone itself: Its antigen remains unknown.

A multiplex PCR was run with 60 Vbeta primers and 13 Jbeta primers. Source study methods: In a later analysis, around 10 million of 65 million to 90 million unique beta chains occurred in at least two donors. TCRdb's table, derived via immunoSEQ multiplex PCR, lists solely in-frame clones and lacks some. V and J calls and clone size are as listed in that table; D and trimming were resolved from the DNA. The listing contains 200,000 to 250,000 clones. From germline, CDR1 is SGHDN and CDR2 FVKESK. The CDR3 totals 15 residues. The V and J ends lost 0 bases and 4 bases, in that order; junction bases with no gene match: 2.

The chain is built from TRBV14 and TRBJ2-1, with 8 bases identical to TRBD2. The sequence was collected from a girl aged 2-10 years in good health and CMV-seropositive. Sequencing was performed on PBMCs. The CDR3 spells CASSQDPGGYNEQFF. The CDR3 bases are TGTGCCAGCAGCCAAGATCCGGGGGGGTACAATGAGCAGTTCTTC.